The entry below describes one TCR beta chain. Which antigen it targets is not known. The sample holds no much larger clone one base away, and base qualities are not on file. According to the study, the label for this sample's time point signals: about 28 days (+/-7) after the second vaccine dose. AZD1222 recipients whose second dose came at about 4 weeks and those whose second dose came at about 12 weeks were combined into one group, since spike-specific TCR depth and breadth did not differ between the two schedules. Samples from vaccinated people were obtained from the UK trials COV001 and COV002, which included a single-blind randomized controlled phase 2/3 trial of AZD1222 (ChAdOx1 nCoV-19) in healthy adults. Trial participant PBMC samples were collected at day 0 and day 28 after the second dose for TCRbeta chain sequencing. The CDR3 regions of human TCRbeta chains were subjected to immunosequencing. As for the original processing: Repertoire TCRs were matched against a reference library of SARS-CoV-2-specific TCRs generated with the MIRA antigen-specificity platform. Breadth was defined as the fraction of unique TCRs that were SARS-CoV-2-associated. Depth was defined as the fraction of total T cells that were SARS-CoV-2-associated. Each spike-specific TCR was assigned to its reactive spike region and to a CD4 or CD8 class using the MIRA data. Log10-transformed breadth and depth values were compared by one-way ANOVA with Sidak's multiple comparisons tests. The source is immuneACCESS, and TCRdb retained only in-frame sequences with V and J called. Part of the clones is not carried over; for the studies checked, unresolved V genes explain less than half of this, and the remainder is unexplained. V and J calls and clone size are as listed in that table; D and trimming were resolved from the DNA. This sample is represented by around 64,000 clones; 83% of them were singletons. The ten largest clones represent about 6% of the sample.

The source of the sample is a study of T cell responses to AZD1222 COVID-19 vaccine (dated by TCRdb to about 2021). For context, the study as a whole: A total of more than 230 trial participants underwent TCR sequencing, of whom around 200 received two doses of AZD1222 and approximately 25 received two doses of the MenACWY control vaccine. Enrollment into the trials was organized by age into subgroups of 18-55, 56-69 and 70-plus years, and those subgroups contained approximately 160, 26 and 62 TCR-sequenced participants, respectively.

Study-level results and caveats: Participants were mostly white British, with more females than males. The authors suggested clonal diversity may have been underestimated. The vaccine-associated CD4 TCRs covered the entire spike protein, and the dominant responses fell in regions 160-218 and 743-854. In the small 56-69-year group, the increase in depth fell short of significance, most likely because of low power. Conclusions about previously exposed vaccinees are limited because only five to seven AZD1222 recipients were SARS-CoV-2 seropositive at baseline. After two AZD1222 doses, spike-specific TCR breadth and depth were significantly higher than at day 0 and than in MenACWY recipients. Epitopes outside the regions mutated in the B.1.351 and B.1.1.7 variants were reportedly recognized by nearly half of the unique spike-specific TCRs. Because no day 14 peak-response samples were available, repertoires were characterized only after the peak T cell response.

The sequence derives from an adult who received the AZD1222 COVID-19 vaccine. Sample: peripheral blood, taken 28 days after the second AZD1222 dose.

The DNA sequence follows: TGTGCCAGCAGTTTCTCGGGTCAGGGATCCTCCTACGAGCAGTACTTC. This gives the protein CASSFSGQGSSYEQYF. The chain is made from TRBV27 and TRBJ2-7, with a tentative D gene TRBD1 over 5 matching bases. The germline V gene (reference sequence) provides CDR1 MNHEY and CDR2 SMNVEV. Trimming removed 3 bases from V and 0 bases from J, leaving 15 bases between the germline ends. The CDR3, cysteine through phenylalanine, is 16 amino acids long. The only DNA kept is the CDR3, 48 bases in frame from the first base.